The 8 T cell receptor beta chains below all came from one sample that was sequenced in a study of cytotoxic CD8 clonotypes in ibrutinib-treated CLL. Assay: immunoSEQ multiplex PCR; the TCRdb copy retains only in-frame clones and omits some. This sample carries just over 200,000 clones, over 65% of them seen once, and the ten largest clones take 5.9%. The sequencing here drew on PBMCs, taken after 12 months of ibrutinib treatment. These receptors were obtained from a human donor with chronic lymphocytic leukemia.

This chain connects TRBV7-2 to TRBJ2-3; TRBD2 aligns across 11 bases. V lost 5 bases, J lost 0 bases, and 4 bases stayed unmatched. The V gene's germline CDR1 is SGHTA and CDR2 FQGNSA. There are 16 residues in the CDR3. DNA for the CDR3: TGTGCCAGCAGCATCTGGACTAGCGGGAGCACAGATACGCAGTATTTT. It specifies CASSIWTSGSTDTQYF.

The gene calls are TRBV29-1 and TRBJ1-2, with D perhaps TRBD1 (5 bases). Per the germline V gene, CDR1 is SQVTM and CDR2 is ANQGSEA. V was trimmed by 0 bases and J by 8 bases, leaving 16 bases between them. This CDR3 region has 14 residues. Here the CDR3 reads CSVEDRGQSSGYTF. CDR3 sequence (DNA): TGCAGCGTTGAAGATCGGGGCCAGTCAAGCGGCTACACCTTC.

The CDR3 here is CASSQDLVGVEQFF. DNA for the CDR3: TGCGCCAGCAGCCAGGATCTAGTGGGGGTTGAGCAGTTCTTC. The genes are TRBV4-3 and TRBJ2-1, with D perhaps TRBD1 or TRBD2 (5 bases each). V shed 3 bases and J shed 9 bases, with 15 bases lying between them. This CDR3 is 14 amino acids long. The V gene's germline CDR1 is LGHNA and CDR2 YSLEER.

The rearrangement joins TRBV19 to TRBJ2-5, with TRBD2 identical over 8 bases. Germline V gene sequence: CDR1 LNHDA, CDR2 SQIVND (reference sequence). The V and J ends lost 5 bases and 0 bases, in that order; junction bases with no gene match: 5. The CDR3 has 15 amino acids. CDR3 nucleotides: TGTGCCAGTAGTCTACTAGCGGAAAACCAAGAGACCCAGTACTTC. As protein: CASSLLAENQETQYF.

The chain joins TRBV2 to TRBJ2-7, with D tentatively TRBD1 or TRBD2 (5 bases each). From germline, CDR1 is SNHLY and CDR2 FYNNEI. The CDR3 spans 14 residues. V was trimmed by 6 bases and J by 0 bases, leaving 12 bases between them. This chain's CDR3 is CASSRERGSYEQYF. DNA for the CDR3: TGTGCCAGCAGCCGAGAGAGGGGCTCCTACGAGCAGTACTTC.

Only a few counts were recorded for this clone. This chain uses TRBV7-8 with TRBJ1-2, with D unresolved. V lost 5 bases to trimming and J lost 0 bases, with 16 bases between them. The CDR3 spans 16 residues. Per germline, CDR1 SGHVS and CDR2 FQNEAQ. CDR3 protein: CASSLEPGRTNYGYTF. In nucleotides, the CDR3 is TGTGCCAGCAGCCTGGAACCCGGACGGACTAACTATGGCTACACCTTC.

The chain combines TRBV19 with TRBJ1-2; D is undetermined. CDR1 and CDR2 from the germline V gene are LNHDA and SQIVND (reference sequence). This CDR3 comprises 15 residues. The V end lost 4 bases, the J end lost 5 bases, and 17 bases lay between the germline ends. The CDR3: CASSTILRSGYGYTF. The CDR3 DNA sequence: TGTGCCAGTAGTACGATCCTTCGGAGTGGGTATGGCTACACCTTC.

This clone came up once. This chain joins TRBV15 and TRBJ1-3; D uncertain. V shed 3 bases and J shed 2 bases, with 5 bases lying between them. CDR3 size: 13 residues. From germline, CDR1 is LNHNV and CDR2 YYDKDF (reference sequence). The CDR3 DNA is TGTGCCACCAGCAGTGTGGCTGGAAACACCATATATTTT. Translating gives CATSSVAGNTIYF.